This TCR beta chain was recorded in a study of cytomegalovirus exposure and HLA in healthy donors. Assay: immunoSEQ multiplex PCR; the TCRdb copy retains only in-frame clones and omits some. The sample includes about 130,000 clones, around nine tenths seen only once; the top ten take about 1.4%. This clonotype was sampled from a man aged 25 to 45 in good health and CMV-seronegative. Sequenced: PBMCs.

The CDR3 sequence is CASSERVNQPQHF. The CDR3 DNA follows: TGCGCCAGCAGTGAACGGGTCAATCAGCCCCAGCATTTT. The chain carries TRBV10-1 and TRBJ1-5; D call uncertain. Germline V lookup: CDR1 WNHNN, CDR2 SYGVQD (reference sequence). V lost 3 bases, J lost 3 bases, and 6 bases lay in between. The CDR3 extends over 13 amino acids.